Listed here are 27 T cell receptor beta chains from one sample, sequenced in a study of blood T cell repertoires in COVID-19. Clones were read by immunoSEQ multiplex PCR, and TCRdb kept only the in-frame ones, dropping some. This sample has around 100,000 clones, with roughly 79% found just once. The sample taken for sequencing was peripheral blood. The source of these receptors is a woman in her 70s with acute or convalescent COVID-19.

The chain links TRBV5-1 to TRBJ2-3; maybe TRBD2 (6 bases). Germline V gene lookup returns CDR1 SGHRS and CDR2 YFSETQ. V lost 0 bases, J lost 2 bases, and 13 bases lay in between. This CDR3 has 16 amino acids. The CDR3, as DNA: TGCGCCAGCAGCTTGGCGCGGGACCGATACACAGATACGCAGTATTTT. This translates into CASSLARDRYTDTQYF.

This clone appeared once. V usage is TRBV11-2 and J usage is TRBJ2-3; TRBD2 aligns across 11 bases. Germline CDR1 reads SGHAT; CDR2 reads FQNNGV. The CDR3 loop spans 18 amino acids. V was clipped by 4 bases and J by 2 bases; unmatched bases: 11. CDR3 nucleotides: TGTGCCAGCAGCTCCCCCTTTAGCGGGGGGGACCCCACAGATACGCAGTATTTT. Amino acid sequence: CASSSPFSGGDPTDTQYF.

This rearrangement joins TRBV7-7 to TRBJ2-5; maybe TRBD1 (6 bases). This CDR3 comprises 15 residues. Germline V CDR1 and CDR2: SSHAT, FNYEAQ (reference sequence). Trimming cost V 5 bases and J 1 base, with 14 bases left between them. For the CDR3, the DNA is TGTGCCAGCAGCCCACTCCGGGACACCCAAGAGACCCAGTACTTC. Amino acids: CASSPLRDTQETQYF.

The gene calls are TRBV9 and TRBJ1-4; D not resolved. Per the germline V gene, CDR1 is SGDLS and CDR2 is YYNGEE. Trimming pared 2 bases from V and 1 base from J, leaving 12 bases between. The CDR3 loop spans 16 amino acids. CDR3 in amino acids: CASSVATGETNEKLFF. In nucleotides, the CDR3 is TGTGCCAGCAGCGTTGCAACCGGGGAAACTAATGAAAAACTGTTTTTT.

This clone was counted a single time. V is TRBV19 and J is TRBJ1-5; tentative D call: TRBD1 (5 bases). Germline CDR1 and CDR2: LNHDA and SQIVND (reference sequence). V was clipped by 7 bases and J by 0 bases, with 28 bases between them. The CDR3 runs to 20 residues. CDR3 bases: TGTGCCAGTACCATATACATCCCACGGGGGAGGGCGCTTAGCAATCAGCCCCAGCATTTT. This codes for CASTIYIPRGRALSNQPQHF.

This clone was counted many times. J is TRBJ2-1 and V is TRBV19, with TRBD1 identical over 8 bases. Germline V gene sequence: CDR1 LNHDA, CDR2 SQIVND (reference sequence). The junction had 6 bases not matched to a gene; V was cut back by 6 bases and J by 5 bases. CDR3 length equals 14 residues. The CDR3 region is CASSRTGTDNEQFF. CDR3 nucleotides: TGTGCCAGTAGCCGGACAGGGACTGACAATGAGCAGTTCTTC.

This clone was found a few times. The CDR3 reads CASSRDRNTEAFF. The CDR3 nucleotides read TGTGCCAGCAGCCGGGATCGGAACACTGAAGCTTTCTTT. This chain connects TRBV6-5 to TRBJ1-1; D is unclear. The germline V gene has CDR1 MNHEY and CDR2 SVGAGI. The germline V and J ends were trimmed by 6 bases and 1 base, with 9 bases remaining between them. The CDR3 spans 13 residues.

J is TRBJ2-1 and V is TRBV2; 9 bases match TRBD1. This CDR3 is built from 15 residues. With V trimmed by 5 bases and J by 4 bases, 6 bases remained unmatched. From germline, CDR1 is SNHLY and CDR2 FYNNEI. CDR3 protein: CASSPDRGAYNEQFF. CDR3 coding DNA: TGTGCCAGCAGTCCGGACAGGGGAGCATACAATGAGCAGTTCTTC.

This clone was counted between two and nine times. The chain carries TRBV5-8 and TRBJ1-5; D unclear. The CDR3 extends over 14 amino acids. Trimming took 2 bases from V and 4 from J, leaving 10 bases between them. Germline V lookup: CDR1 SGHTS, CDR2 YDEGEE. In DNA form, the CDR3 reads TGTGCCAGCAGCTTCCGGGATCCTAATCAGCCCCAGCATTTT. Translated, it gives CASSFRDPNQPQHF.

This sequence joins TRBV5-6 and TRBJ2-1; possible D gene TRBD2, 6 bases. Deletions cut 2 bases from V and 7 bases from J, with 13 bases between. The germline V gene has CDR1 SGHDT and CDR2 YYEEEE. The CDR3 loop spans 14 amino acids. The CDR3 bases are TGTGCCAGCAGCTTAGGACTAACGCGGAATGAGCAGTTCTTC. Its translation: CASSLGLTRNEQFF. Drawing the rest from reference TRBV5-6 and TRBJ2-1, the complete variable domain is DAGVTQSPTHLIKTRGQQVTLRCSPKSGHDTVSWYQQALGQGPQFIFQYYEEEERQRGNFPDRFSGHQFPNYSSELNVNALLLGDSALYLCASSLGLTRNEQFFGPGTRLTVL.

This sequence joins TRBV18 and TRBJ2-3; a possible D gene is TRBD2 (6 bases). Germline CDR1 reads KGHSH; CDR2 reads LQKENI. CDR3 length equals 17 residues. V was trimmed by 2 bases and J by 2 bases, leaving 17 bases between them. The DNA for the CDR3 is TGTGCCAGCTCACCAGAAACTAATAGCGGAAACACAGATACGCAGTATTTT. Its protein product is CASSPETNSGNTDTQYF.

This sequence joins TRBV6-2 or TRBV6-3 and TRBJ2-5; 15 nucleotides align to TRBD2. V trimming: 4 bases; J trimming: 5 bases; junction bases outside the gene matches: 11. Germline V gene sequence: CDR1 MNHEY, CDR2 SVGEGT. The CDR3 loop spans 18 amino acids. CDR3 in DNA: TGTGCCAGCAGTTTGAGGACTAGCGGGGGGGACCACCCCGAGACCCAGTACTTC. Translating gives CASSLRTSGGDHPETQYF.

The V gene is TRBV6-5, the J gene TRBJ1-1; D is ambiguous. This CDR3 has 14 residues. With 7 bases removed from V and 4 bases from J, the gap between germline ends came to 16 bases. Germline V lookup: CDR1 MNHEY, CDR2 SVGAGI. The CDR3 DNA follows: TGTGCCAGCATTCTCCGGGCCGCGGGCACTGAAGCTTTCTTT. Its protein is CASILRAAGTEAFF.

The CDR3 protein is CASSLITGLNTGELFF. DNA of the CDR3: TGTGCCAGCAGCTTAATAACAGGGTTGAACACCGGGGAGCTGTTTTTT. The genes are TRBV7-9 and TRBJ2-2; D perhaps matches TRBD1 (6 bases). Trimming removed 2 bases at V and 1 base at J, with 11 bases between. CDR1 SEHNR and CDR2 FQNEAQ come from the germline V gene (reference sequence). The CDR3 is made up of 16 amino acids.

V gene TRBV19 combines with J gene TRBJ1-1; D remains unclear. Germline CDR1 is LNHDA and CDR2 is SQIVND (reference sequence). The germline V and J ends were trimmed by 6 bases and 3 bases, with 11 bases remaining between them. The CDR3 is 13 residues long. CDR3 amino acids: CASRGVGYTEAFF. In DNA form, the CDR3 reads TGTGCCAGTAGGGGAGTCGGGTACACTGAAGCTTTCTTT.

This clone was seen once. CDR3 region: CASSLGDRKLFF. The CDR3 DNA reads TGTGCCAGCAGCTTGGGGGACAGAAAACTGTTTTTT. V and J are TRBV7-2 and TRBJ1-4; the match to TRBD1 covers 7 bases. The CDR3 is 12 residues long. Trimming cost V 3 bases and J 10 bases; bases outside gene matches: 2. The germline CDR1 and CDR2 sequences are SGHTA and FQGNSA. The entire variable domain, with the rest obtained from reference TRBV7-2 and TRBJ1-4, is as follows: GAGVSQSPSNKVTEKGKDVELRCDPISGHTALYWYRQSLGQGLEFLIYFQGNSAPDKSGLPSDRFSAERTGGSVSTLTIQRTQQEDSAVYLCASSLGDRKLFFGSGTQLSVL.

This chain uses TRBV7-2 with TRBJ1-6; 7 bases are shared with TRBD1. The V segment lost 6 bases and the J segment 7 bases; nucleotides outside the gene matches: 3. The CDR3 is 13 amino acids. The V gene's germline CDR1 is SGHTA and CDR2 FQGNSA. The CDR3 loop is CASRGQSNSPLHF. The CDR3 DNA is TGTGCCAGCAGGGGACAGAGCAATTCACCCCTCCACTTT.

Of note for this clone: At the DNA level, this CDR3 is encoded by other sequences in the same sample as well. The J gene is TRBJ2-5, the V gene TRBV5-1, with 9 bases identical to TRBD1. J gave up 5 bases and V 2 bases, and 4 bases lay outside the gene matches. The CDR3 totals 14 residues. Germline V CDR1 and CDR2: SGHRS, YFSETQ. The CDR3 sequence is CASSFGQGRETQYF. The CDR3 DNA sequence: TGCGCCAGCAGCTTTGGACAGGGGAGGGAGACCCAGTACTTC.

The genes are TRBV4-1 and TRBJ1-6; weak D call: TRBD1 (6 bases). CDR1 is MGHRA, CDR2 YSYEKL, per germline. The CDR3 spans 17 residues. V lost 1 base to trimming and J lost 7 bases, with 17 bases between them. CDR3 coding DNA: TGCGCCAGCAGCCAAGCCCCGGGGGGCACCGGGAATTCACCCCTCCACTTT. Translated, it gives CASSQAPGGTGNSPLHF.

The chain recombines TRBV9 with TRBJ1-2; 9 bases map to TRBD1. The CDR3 sequence is 16 residues long. The V and J ends lost 3 bases and 7 bases, in that order; junction bases with no gene match: 13. Germline loops: CDR1 SGDLS, CDR2 YYNGEE. CDR3 coding DNA: TGTGCCAGCAGCGCGACAGGGGGGTCTTCTTCTCGTGGCTACACCTTC. The encoded protein is CASSATGGSSSRGYTF.

V is TRBV28 and J is TRBJ1-2; 7 bases match TRBD1. The CDR3 runs 15 residues. Germline V gene data show CDR1 as MDHEN and CDR2 as SYDVKM. V shed 6 bases and J 1 base; nucleotides not matched to a gene: 8. This CDR3 is CASREGTVINYGYTF. CDR3 DNA: TGTGCCAGCAGAGAGGGGACAGTTATTAACTATGGCTACACCTTC.

The V gene is TRBV5-1, the J gene TRBJ2-3; TRBD1 aligns across 8 bases. Germline CDR1 reads SGHRS; CDR2 reads YFSETQ. CDR3 size: 16 residues. With V trimmed by 3 bases and J by 6 bases, 12 bases remained unmatched. CDR3 nucleotides: TGCGCCAGCAGCTCATCAGGGGGCGGCGGTTCGGATACGCAGTATTTT. Amino acid sequence: CASSSSGGGGSDTQYF.

The gene calls are TRBV9 and TRBJ1-2, with 10 bases aligning to TRBD1. Germline CDR1 is SGDLS and CDR2 is YYNGEE. The CDR3 contains 15 residues. J was trimmed by 7 bases and V by 0 bases; bases with no gene match: 6. The CDR3 loop is CASSVAGTGAGGYTF. The CDR3 DNA sequence: TGTGCCAGCAGCGTAGCAGGGACAGGGGCGGGTGGCTACACCTTC.

This chain uses TRBV6-4 with TRBJ2-7; tentative D call: TRBD1 (5 bases). Trimming left V 10 bases short and J 4 bases short, with 26 bases between. The CDR3 length is 16 residues. The germline CDR1 and CDR2 sequences are MRHNA and SNTAGT. CDR3 sequence (DNA): TGTGCCATGACAGACACATCCCTATATGACCTATACGAGCAGTACGTC. This translates into CAMTDTSLYDLYEQYV.

This clone was recorded only once. This chain connects TRBV19 to TRBJ1-5, with 11 bases aligning to TRBD1. J lost 4 bases, V lost 5 bases, and 7 bases had no gene match. The CDR3 extends over 16 amino acids. The germline V gene has CDR1 LNHDA and CDR2 SQIVND (reference sequence). The CDR3 region is CASSGRDRGLNQPQHF. The DNA for the CDR3 is TGTGCCAGTAGTGGCCGGGACAGGGGGTTAAATCAGCCCCAGCATTTT.

This clone was seen just once. V and J are TRBV7-8 and TRBJ1-2; TRBD1 might be the D (6 bases). Trimming took 0 bases from V and 2 from J, leaving 13 bases between them. The CDR3 is 16 residues long. The germline gives CDR1 SGHVS, CDR2 FQNEAQ. DNA of the CDR3: TGTGCCAGCAGCTTAGCGCCGGCAGGGGTGAACTATGGCTACACCTTC. It is translated as CASSLAPAGVNYGYTF.

This sequence joins TRBV5-6 and TRBJ2-7; a possible D gene is TRBD2 (5 bases). V dropped 3 bases and J dropped 3 bases, with 13 bases sitting between them. CDR3 size: 14 residues. Germline lookup yields CDR1 SGHDT and CDR2 YYEEEE. CDR3 DNA sequence: TGTGCCAGCAGCTGGTGGGAGACCCACTACGAGCAGTACTTC. It codes for CASSWWETHYEQYF.